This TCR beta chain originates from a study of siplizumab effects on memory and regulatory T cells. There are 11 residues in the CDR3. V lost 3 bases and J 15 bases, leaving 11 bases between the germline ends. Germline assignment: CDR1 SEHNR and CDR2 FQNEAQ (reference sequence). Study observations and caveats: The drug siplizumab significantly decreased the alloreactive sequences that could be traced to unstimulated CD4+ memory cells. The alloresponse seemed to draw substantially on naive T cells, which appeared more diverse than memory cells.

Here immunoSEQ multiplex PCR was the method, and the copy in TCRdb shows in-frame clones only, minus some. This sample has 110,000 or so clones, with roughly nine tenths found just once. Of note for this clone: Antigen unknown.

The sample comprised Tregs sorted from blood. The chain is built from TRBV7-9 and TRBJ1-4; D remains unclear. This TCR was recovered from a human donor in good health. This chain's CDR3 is CASSLAGRVFF. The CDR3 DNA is TGTGCCAGCAGCTTGGCAGGCCGAGTGTTTTTT.